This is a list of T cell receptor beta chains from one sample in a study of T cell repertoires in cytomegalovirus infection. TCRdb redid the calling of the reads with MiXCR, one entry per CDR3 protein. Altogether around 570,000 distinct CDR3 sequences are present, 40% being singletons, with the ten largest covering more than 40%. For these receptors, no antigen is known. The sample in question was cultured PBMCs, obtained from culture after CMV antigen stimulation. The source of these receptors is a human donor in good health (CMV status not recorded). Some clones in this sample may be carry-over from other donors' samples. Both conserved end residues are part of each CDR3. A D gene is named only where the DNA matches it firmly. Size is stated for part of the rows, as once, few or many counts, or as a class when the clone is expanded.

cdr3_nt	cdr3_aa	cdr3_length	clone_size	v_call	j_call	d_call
TGTGCCAGCAGCTTAGGGGGTCGGACGGCTAATGAAAAACTGTTTTTT	CASSLGGRTANEKLFF	16	many	TRBV7-2	TRBJ1-4	-
TGTGCCAGCAGTCCGGGACTAGCGGCAAACAATGAGCAGTTCTTC	CASSPGLAANNEQFF	15	-	TRBV12-3/TRBV12-4	TRBJ2-1	TRBD2
TGTGCCAGCAGTTTGGGGGGGGCCGAGGTGAACATTCAGTACTTC	CASSLGGAEVNIQYF	15	-	TRBV12-3/TRBV12-4	TRBJ2-4	-
TGTGCCAGCAGCTTTACCCCGAACACCGGGGAGCTGTTTTTT	CASSFTPNTGELFF	14	-	TRBV7-6	TRBJ2-2	-
TGTGCCAGCAGCTCTACGCCGTTGAACACCGGGGAGCTGTTTTTT	CASSSTPLNTGELFF	15	few	TRBV7-2	TRBJ2-2	-
TGTGCCAGCAGCTTGTGGAGTCGGAGGGGACGGAACACTGAAGCTTTCTTT	CASSLWSRRGRNTEAFF	17	-	TRBV5-6	TRBJ1-1	-
TGTGCCAGCAGCCCTCGGACAGGGAGGCTGGCTGGTCAGCCCCAGCATTTT	CASSPRTGRLAGQPQHF	17	-	TRBV4-2	TRBJ1-5	TRBD1
TGTGCCAGCAGCCAGGAAAGGGTAAACACCGGGGAGCTGTTTTTT	CASSQERVNTGELFF	15	-	TRBV7-8	TRBJ2-2	-
TGTGCCAGCAGTTTTAGGACAGGTTTTCAGCCCCAGCATTTT	CASSFRTGFQPQHF	14	few	TRBV12-3/TRBV12-4	TRBJ1-5	TRBD1
TGTGCCAGCAGCTCACAAGGGACAGCGTACACTGAAGCTTTCTTT	CASSSQGTAYTEAFF	15	-	TRBV7-2	TRBJ1-1	TRBD1
TGTGCCAGCAGCCAGGGCAGGGCTTCGGAGACCCAGTACTTC	CASSQGRASETQYF	14	few	TRBV7-6	TRBJ2-5	-
TGTGCCAGCAGCTCAAGGACAGGGCTAGCCTACGAGCAGTACTTC	CASSSRTGLAYEQYF	15	few	TRBV7-2	TRBJ2-7	TRBD1
TGTGCCAGCAGTCGGAAGGACACAGATACGCAGTATTTT	CASSRKDTDTQYF	13	few	TRBV7-2	TRBJ2-3	-
TGTGCTAGTGGTTTGGACAGCCTTGACGAGCAGTACTTC	CASGLDSLDEQYF	13	few	TRBV12-5	TRBJ2-7	-
TGTGCCAGCAGCTTAGGATCTAGCGGGGGCTACGAGCAGTACTTC	CASSLGSSGGYEQYF	15	few	TRBV7-2	TRBJ2-7	TRBD2
TGTGCCAGCAGCTTAGTAGATGGCGCAGATACGCAGTATTTT	CASSLVDGADTQYF	14	few	TRBV7-2	TRBJ2-3	-
TGTGCCAGCACTCCTCTACGATCCAGGGGAGACACTGAAGCTTTCTTT	CASTPLRSRGDTEAFF	16	-	TRBV5-8	TRBJ1-1	-
TGTGCCAGCACCTACCAGGGATACGAGCAGTACTTC	CASTYQGYEQYF	12	-	TRBV12-3/TRBV12-4	TRBJ2-7	-
TGTGCCAGCAGCTTAGCCGGGACAGGGGGCGCGGTGTATGGCTACACCTTC	CASSLAGTGGAVYGYTF	17	few	TRBV7-2	TRBJ1-2	TRBD1
TGTGCCAGTAGTATAGATGGTTTGACAGTCGGGCGCTACGAGCAGTACTTC	CASSIDGLTVGRYEQYF	17	-	TRBV19	TRBJ2-7	-
TGTGCCAGCTCACCTGGCAGGGGGCTGCACACTGAAGCTTTCTTT	CASSPGRGLHTEAFF	15	-	TRBV18	TRBJ1-1	TRBD1
TGTGCCAGCAGCTTAGGGCCCGGGACAGGTCAGCAGCCCCAGCATTTT	CASSLGPGTGQQPQHF	16	-	TRBV7-8	TRBJ1-5	TRBD1
TGTGCCAGCAGCTCCATATCCGGGACAGAGCAGTTCTTC	CASSSISGTEQFF	13	few	TRBV7-2	TRBJ2-1	-
TGTGCCAGCAGCTTGGTAGGGGCTAGCTACAATGAGCAGTTCTTC	CASSLVGASYNEQFF	15	-	TRBV5-4	TRBJ2-1	-
TGTGCCAGCAGCACGACAGGGGGGTCTTCTGAAGCTTTCTTT	CASSTTGGSSEAFF	14	-	TRBV7-6	TRBJ1-1	TRBD1
TGTGCCAGCAGCTCTGACCCCTGGGGAAACACTGAAGCTTTCTTT	CASSSDPWGNTEAFF	15	-	TRBV7-6	TRBJ1-1	-
TGTGCCAGCAGCCCATTCAGGGTGGGCACTGAAGCTTTCTTT	CASSPFRVGTEAFF	14	-	TRBV7-9	TRBJ1-1	-
TGTGCCAGCAGTTTCCTCAGGATGAACACTGAAGCTTTCTTT	CASSFLRMNTEAFF	14	-	TRBV12-3/TRBV12-4	TRBJ1-1	-